Described below is a single TCR beta chain sequence and its context. The germline gives CDR1 SQVTM, CDR2 ANQGSEA. CDR3 size: 15 residues. The ends lost 1 base at V and 0 bases at J; junction bases unmatched: 4. The data derive from a study of blood T cell repertoires in COVID-19. In the authors' workflow: Cell counts per sample came from amplifying reference gene primers. Here immunoSEQ multiplex PCR was the method, and the copy in TCRdb shows in-frame clones only, minus some. From that table come the V and J calls and clone size; the DNA was used to work out D and trimming. Among under 300,000 clones listed, 75% to 95% were seen once. Cohort allocation depended upon clinical history that participants reported.

This TCR derives from a woman aged 18-29 years who had recovered from COVID-19. The sample was PBMCs or T cells enriched from blood (not recorded which). The chain is built from TRBV29-1 and TRBJ2-7; 9 bases line up with TRBD2. The CDR3 sequence is CSVEGLAGSSYEQYF. The DNA of the CDR3 is TGCAGCGTTGAAGGGCTAGCGGGATCCTCCTACGAGCAGTACTTC.